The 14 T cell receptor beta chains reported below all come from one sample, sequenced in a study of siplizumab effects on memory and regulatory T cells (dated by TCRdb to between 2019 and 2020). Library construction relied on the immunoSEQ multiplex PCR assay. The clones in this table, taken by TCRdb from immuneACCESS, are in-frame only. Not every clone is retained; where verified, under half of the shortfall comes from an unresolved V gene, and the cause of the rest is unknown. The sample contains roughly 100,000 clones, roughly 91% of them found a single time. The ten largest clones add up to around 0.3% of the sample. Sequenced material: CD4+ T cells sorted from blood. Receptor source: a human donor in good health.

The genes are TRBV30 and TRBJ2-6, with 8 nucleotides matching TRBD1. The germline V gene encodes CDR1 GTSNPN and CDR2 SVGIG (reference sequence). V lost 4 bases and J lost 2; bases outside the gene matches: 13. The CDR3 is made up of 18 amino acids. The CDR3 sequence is CAWTGGQGRFAGANVLTF. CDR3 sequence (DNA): TGTGCCTGGACCGGCGGACAGGGTAGATTTGCTGGGGCCAACGTCCTGACTTTC.

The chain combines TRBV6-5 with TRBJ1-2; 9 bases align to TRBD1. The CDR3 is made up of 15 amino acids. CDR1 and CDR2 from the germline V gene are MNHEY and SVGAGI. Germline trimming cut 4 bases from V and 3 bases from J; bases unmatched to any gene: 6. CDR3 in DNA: TGTGCCAGCAGTTCTCCGGGACAGGGCGACTATGGCTACACCTTC. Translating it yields CASSSPGQGDYGYTF.

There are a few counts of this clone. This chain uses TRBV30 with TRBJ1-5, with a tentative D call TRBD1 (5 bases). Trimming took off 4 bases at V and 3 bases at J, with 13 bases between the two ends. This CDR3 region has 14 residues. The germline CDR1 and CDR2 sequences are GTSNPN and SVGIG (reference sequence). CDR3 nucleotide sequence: TGTGCCTGGAATTCGGGGCTGTCCAATCAGCCCCAGCATTTT. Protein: CAWNSGLSNQPQHF.

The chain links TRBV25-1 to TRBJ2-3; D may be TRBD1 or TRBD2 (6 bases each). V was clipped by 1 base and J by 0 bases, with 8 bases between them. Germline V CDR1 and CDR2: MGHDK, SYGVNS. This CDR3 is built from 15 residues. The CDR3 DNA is TGTGCCAGCAGTGAATGGGGGGCTAGCACAGATACGCAGTATTTT. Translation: CASSEWGASTDTQYF.

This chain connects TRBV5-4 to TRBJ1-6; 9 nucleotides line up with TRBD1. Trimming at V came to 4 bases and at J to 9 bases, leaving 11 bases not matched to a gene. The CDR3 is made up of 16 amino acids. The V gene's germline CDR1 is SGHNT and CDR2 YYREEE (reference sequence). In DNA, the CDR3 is TGTGCCAGCAGCCGTGCCGCGGACAGGGGAGTTTCACCCCTCCACTTT. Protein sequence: CASSRAADRGVSPLHF.

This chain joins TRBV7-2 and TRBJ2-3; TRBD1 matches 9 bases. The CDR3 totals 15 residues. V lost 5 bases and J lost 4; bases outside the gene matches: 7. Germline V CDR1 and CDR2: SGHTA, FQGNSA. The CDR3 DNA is TGTGCCAGCAGCATACAGGGGGCCCCCCCAGATACGCAGTATTTT. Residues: CASSIQGAPPDTQYF.

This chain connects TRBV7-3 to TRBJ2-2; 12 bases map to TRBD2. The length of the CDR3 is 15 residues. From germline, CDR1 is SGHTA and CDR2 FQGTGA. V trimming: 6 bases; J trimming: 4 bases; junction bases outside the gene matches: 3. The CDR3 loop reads CASRLAGGVTGELFF. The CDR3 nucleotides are TGTGCCAGCAGACTAGCGGGAGGAGTCACCGGGGAGCTGTTTTTT.

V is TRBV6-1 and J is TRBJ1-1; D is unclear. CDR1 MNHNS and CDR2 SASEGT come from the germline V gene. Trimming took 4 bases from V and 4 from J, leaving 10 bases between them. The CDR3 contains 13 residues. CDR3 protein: CASSVRGATEAFF. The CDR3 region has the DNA TGTGCCAGCAGTGTTCGGGGAGCCACTGAAGCTTTCTTT.

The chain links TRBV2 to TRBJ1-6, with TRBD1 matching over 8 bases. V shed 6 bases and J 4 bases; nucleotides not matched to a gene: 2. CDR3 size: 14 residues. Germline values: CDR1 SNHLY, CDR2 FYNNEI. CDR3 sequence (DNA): TGTGCCAGCAGCGGACAGGGTTATAATTCACCCCTCCACTTT. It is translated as CASSGQGYNSPLHF.

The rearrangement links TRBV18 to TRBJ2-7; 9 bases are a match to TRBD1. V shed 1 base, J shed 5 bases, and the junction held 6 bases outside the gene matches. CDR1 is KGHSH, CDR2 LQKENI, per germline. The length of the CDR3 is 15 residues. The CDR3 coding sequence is TGTGCCAGCTCACCACAGGGACAGGGAGTCGACGAGCAGTACTTC. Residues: CASSPQGQGVDEQYF. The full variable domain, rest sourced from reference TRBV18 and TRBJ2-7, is NAGVMQNPRHLVRRRGQEARLRCSPMKGHSHVYWYRQLPEEGLKFMVYLQKENIIDESGMPKERFSAEFPKEGPSILRIQQVVRGDSAAYFCASSPQGQGVDEQYFGPGTRLTVT.

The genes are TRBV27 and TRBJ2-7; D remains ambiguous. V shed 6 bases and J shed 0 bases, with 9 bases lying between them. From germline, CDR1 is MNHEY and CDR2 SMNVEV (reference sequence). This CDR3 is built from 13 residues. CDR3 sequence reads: CASRYHTSYEQYF. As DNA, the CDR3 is TGTGCCAGCAGGTACCATACCTCCTACGAGCAGTACTTC.

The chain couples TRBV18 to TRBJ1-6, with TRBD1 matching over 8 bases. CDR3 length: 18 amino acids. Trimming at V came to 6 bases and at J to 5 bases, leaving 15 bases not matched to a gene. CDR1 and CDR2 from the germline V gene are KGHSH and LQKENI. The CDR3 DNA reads TGTGCCAGCTCGGCCGGGACAGGAGGCTATGGAGATAATTCACCCCTCCACTTT. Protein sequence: CASSAGTGGYGDNSPLHF.

The DNA of the CDR3 is TGTGCCAGCAGCCGAGAACAGGGGACCTACACTGAAGCTTTCTTT. This translates into CASSREQGTYTEAFF. V is TRBV4-2 and J is TRBJ1-1; TRBD1 matches 7 bases. CDR3 length: 15 residues. Trimming took 4 bases from V and 3 from J; bases not matched to a gene: 8. Germline-derived CDR1 and CDR2 are LGHNA and YNFKEQ.

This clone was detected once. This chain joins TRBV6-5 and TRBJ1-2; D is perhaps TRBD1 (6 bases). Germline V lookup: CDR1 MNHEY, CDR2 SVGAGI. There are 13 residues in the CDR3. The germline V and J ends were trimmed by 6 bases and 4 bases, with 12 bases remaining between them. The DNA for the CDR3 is TGTGCCAGCAGAATACCGGGGGCCTATGGCTACACCTTC. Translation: CASRIPGAYGYTF.